This T cell receptor (beta chain) emerged from a study of blood T cell repertoires in COVID-19. As for the study in general: Samples taken during acute and convalescent COVID-19 were collected in the United States, Italy and Spain. Sources were T cells, B-cell-depleted T cells, or PBMCs; the material itself was cDNA or gDNA.

Original methodology: The assay estimated nucleated cells by amplifying reference gene primers. TCRdb keeps only in-frame clones here, not all; method: immunoSEQ multiplex PCR. The D gene and trimming were derived from the DNA, and the V and J assignments and clone size from that table. The sample gives a few hundred thousand clones, over 70% of which show up once; roughly 1.2% is in the top ten. This TCR came from a woman aged 50 to 60 with acute or convalescent COVID-19. Sequencing was carried out using peripheral blood.

The DNA of the CDR3 is TGTGCCTGGAGCGGGGGTGACGATCAGCCCCAGCATTTT. Translated: CAWSGGDDQPQHF. The V and J genes are TRBV30 and TRBJ1-5; TRBD1 is a possible D gene (5 bases). Trimming cost V 3 bases and J 5 bases, with 11 bases left between them. Germline V CDR1 and CDR2: GTSNPN, SVGIG (reference sequence). CDR3 length: 13 amino acids. The whole variable domain, remainder taken from reference TRBV30 and TRBJ1-5, is SQTIHQWPATLVQPVGSPLSLECTVEGTSNPNLYWYRQAAGRGLQLLFYSVGIGQISSEVPQNLSASRPQDRQFILSSKKLLLSDSGFYLCAWSGGDDQPQHFGDGTRLSIL.